This T cell receptor (beta chain) was obtained from a study of PD-1 blockade in classical Hodgkin lymphoma. The wider study: Each patient was given nivolumab 3 mg/kg through a vein every 2 weeks.

This clone was seen more than once but under ten times. Antigen unknown. Profiling relied on immunoSEQ multiplex PCR, and the TCRdb table lists in-frame clones only, not all of them. The repertoire holds 64,000 or so clones, with 91% as singletons. Study results and caveats: Newly diagnosed patients were reported to exhibit reduced baseline TCR diversity relative to healthy donors. Patients were excluded if nivolumab began under 1 year after ASCT (the autologous transplant). Differences between repertoires have undefined causes, possibly disease activity or prior therapy.

Stated time point: cycle 4 day 1 (C4D1), after 6 weeks of nivolumab. Patients all relapsed after autologous stem cell transplantation, and there was variation in brentuximab vedotin exposure. The CDR3 spans 12 residues. V was cut by 8 bases and J by 0 bases, with 7 bases left in between. Germline V gene sequence: CDR1 WSHSY, CDR2 SAAADI. The chain has TRBV10-2 and TRBJ1-1; D is undetermined. The material sequenced was peripheral blood mononuclear cells (PBMCs), taken before the fourth cycle of nivolumab. The clonotype comes from a human donor with classical Hodgkin lymphoma. The CDR3 region has the DNA TGCGCCAGCTGTTCCCTGAACACTGAAGCTTTCTTT. Protein product: CASCSLNTEAFF.